This T cell receptor (beta chain) was obtained from a study of cytotoxic CD8 clonotypes in ibrutinib-treated CLL. Across the study: Response was recorded as partial in approximately 24 patients and complete in 2; at median around 70 months, around 15 remained remitted and some 12 had progressed.

Trimming took 1 base from V and 0 from J, leaving 15 bases between them. The germline gives CDR1 SGHAT, CDR2 FQNNGV. The CDR3 has 18 residues. Profiling relied on immunoSEQ multiplex PCR, and the TCRdb table lists in-frame clones only, not all of them. The sample yields more than 20,000 clones, around 70% seen once. J is TRBJ1-4 and V is TRBV11-2; D is unclear. The sequence was obtained from a human donor with chronic lymphocytic leukemia. The sample in question was PBMCs, obtained before ibrutinib treatment. In DNA form, the CDR3 reads TGTGCCAGCAGCTTAGTGGGAGCGTATTTCCCAACTAATGAAAAACTGTTTTTT. It yields the protein CASSLVGAYFPTNEKLFF.